Listed here are 10 T cell receptor beta chains from one sample, sequenced in a study of blood T cell repertoires in COVID-19. Measured with immunoSEQ multiplex PCR; TCRdb has only the in-frame clones, and not every one. Of about 92,000 clones in the sample, approximately 85% are singletons; the top ten hold 9.5% to 15%. The specimen sequenced was peripheral blood. The source is a human donor in a cohort sampled during active COVID-19.

The chain has TRBV19 and TRBJ1-1; no definite D call. CDR3 length: 14 amino acids. Germline CDR1 is LNHDA and CDR2 is SQIVND (reference sequence). Trimming took off 3 bases at V and 2 bases at J, with 10 bases between the two ends. The CDR3 loop is CASSILPGNTEAFF. CDR3 coding DNA: TGTGCCAGTAGTATTTTGCCGGGTAACACTGAAGCTTTCTTT. Full variable domain (missing parts from reference TRBV19 and TRBJ1-1): DGGITQSPKYLFRKEGQNVTLSCEQNLNHDAMYWYRQDPGQGLRLIYYSQIVNDFQKGDIAEGYSVSREKKESFPLTVTSAQKNPTAFYLCASSILPGNTEAFFGQGTRLTVV.

The chain recombines TRBV5-1 with TRBJ2-1, with D possibly matching TRBD2 (6 bases). The CDR3 runs to 14 residues. The germline V gene has CDR1 SGHRS and CDR2 YFSETQ. V lost 0 bases and J lost 7, with 11 bases in between. The CDR3 reads CASSLAGTLNEQFF. DNA for the CDR3: TGCGCCAGCAGCTTGGCCGGGACTCTGAATGAGCAGTTCTTC.

The chain links TRBV9 to TRBJ1-2; TRBD1 matches 9 bases. The V gene end was trimmed by 3 bases and the J gene end by 4 bases; junction bases not matched to a gene: 10. Germline-derived CDR1 and CDR2 are SGDLS and YYNGEE. CDR3 size: 16 residues. DNA for the CDR3: TGTGCCAGCAGCGCGAGGGGACAGGGTGGGAGCTATGGCTACACCTTC. Its protein product is CASSARGQGGSYGYTF. Full variable domain (rest looked up from reference TRBV9 and TRBJ1-2): DSGVTQTPKHLITATGQRVTLRCSPRSGDLSVYWYQQSLDQGLQFLIQYYNGEERAKGNILERFSAQQFPDLHSELNLSSLELGDSALYFCASSARGQGGSYGYTFGSGTRLTVV.

The chain uses TRBV4-2 and TRBJ2-3; D is possibly TRBD1 (5 bases). Per germline, CDR1 LGHNA and CDR2 YNFKEQ. The CDR3 contains 14 residues. V was clipped by 5 bases and J by 2 bases, with 11 bases between them. The CDR3 reads CASSTREHTDTQYF. The CDR3 region has the DNA TGTGCCAGCAGCACCAGGGAACACACAGATACGCAGTATTTT.

The J gene is TRBJ2-7, the V gene TRBV10-3; no clear D gene. This CDR3 is 13 amino acids long. V was trimmed by 8 bases and J by 1 base, leaving 12 bases between them. Per germline, CDR1 ENHRY and CDR2 SYGVKD. Written as DNA, the CDR3 is TGTGCCATCCAAACAGCCCCGTCCTACGAGCAGTACTTC. Its translation is CAIQTAPSYEQYF.

V gene TRBV12-3 or TRBV12-4 combines with J gene TRBJ1-5; 10 bases match TRBD1. CDR3 size: 13 residues. Unmatched junction bases numbered 2, after V lost 5 bases and J lost 7 bases. Here the CDR3 reads CASSRDRGQPQHF. In DNA form, the CDR3 reads TGTGCCAGCAGTCGGGACAGGGGCCAGCCCCAGCATTTT.

V gene TRBV3-1 (or the pseudogene TRBV3-2) combines with J gene TRBJ2-4, with 8 bases fitting TRBD1. V shed 4 bases and J 0 bases; nucleotides not matched to a gene: 5. The CDR3 totals 16 residues. Germline loops: CDR1 LGHDT, CDR2 YNNKEL (reference sequence). CDR3 amino acids: CASSPGQGVAKNIQYF. The CDR3 nucleotides are TGTGCCAGCAGCCCTGGACAGGGAGTAGCCAAAAACATTCAGTACTTC.

V and J are TRBV9 and TRBJ2-1; 11 bases line up with TRBD2. The V and J ends lost 6 bases and 2 bases, in that order; junction bases with no gene match: 10. This CDR3 has 17 amino acids. CDR1 is SGDLS and CDR2 is YYNGEE in the germline V gene. In DNA, the CDR3 is TGTGCCAGCACGGGCAGCTTAGCGGGAGGGGCCTACAATGAGCAGTTCTTC. It is translated as CASTGSLAGGAYNEQFF.

The rearrangement uses TRBV27 and TRBJ1-2, with D possibly matching TRBD1 (6 bases). The germline gives CDR1 MNHEY, CDR2 SMNVEV (reference sequence). This CDR3 has 15 residues. V lost 5 bases and J 1 base, leaving 14 bases between the germline ends. CDR3 sequence (DNA): TGTGCCAGCAGTCTCTCGGGACACAGTAACTATGGCTACACCTTC. Protein: CASSLSGHSNYGYTF.

The chain links TRBV19 to TRBJ1-5; unclear D gene. This CDR3 has 15 amino acids. Germline V gives CDR1 LNHDA, CDR2 SQIVND (reference sequence). Between the trimmed V and J ends, which lost 0 bases and 9 bases, there was a span of 15 bases. CDR3 sequence: CASSIEIGSWAPQHF. CDR3 DNA: TGTGCCAGTAGTATAGAAATAGGGAGCTGGGCGCCCCAGCATTTT.